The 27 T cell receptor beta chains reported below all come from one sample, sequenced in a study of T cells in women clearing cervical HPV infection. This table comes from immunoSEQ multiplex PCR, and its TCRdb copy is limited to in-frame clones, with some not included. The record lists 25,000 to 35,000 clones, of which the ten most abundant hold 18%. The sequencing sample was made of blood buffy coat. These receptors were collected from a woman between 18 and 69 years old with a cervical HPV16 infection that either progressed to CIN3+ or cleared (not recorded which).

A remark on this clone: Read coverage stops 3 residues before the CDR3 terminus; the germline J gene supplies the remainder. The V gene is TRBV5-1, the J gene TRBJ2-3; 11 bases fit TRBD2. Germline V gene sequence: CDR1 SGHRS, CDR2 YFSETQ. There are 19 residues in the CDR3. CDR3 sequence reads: CASSLQAGIAGTSGETQYF. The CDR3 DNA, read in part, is TGCGCCAGCAGTTTACAAGCTGGAATAGCCGGGACTAGCGGAGAGACG.

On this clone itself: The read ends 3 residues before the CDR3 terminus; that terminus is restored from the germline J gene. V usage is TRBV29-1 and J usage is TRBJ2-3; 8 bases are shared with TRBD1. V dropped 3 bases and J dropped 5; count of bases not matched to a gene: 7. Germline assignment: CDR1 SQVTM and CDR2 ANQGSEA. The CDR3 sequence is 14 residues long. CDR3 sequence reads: CSVDPRGRGDTQYF. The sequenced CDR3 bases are TGCAGCGTTGACCCCAGGGGGCGCGGAGATACG.

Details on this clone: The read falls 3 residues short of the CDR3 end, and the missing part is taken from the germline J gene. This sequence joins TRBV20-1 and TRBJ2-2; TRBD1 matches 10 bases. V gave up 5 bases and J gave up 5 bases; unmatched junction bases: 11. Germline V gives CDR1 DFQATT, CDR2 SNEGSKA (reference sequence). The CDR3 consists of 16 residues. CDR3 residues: CSAPLPGTGETGELFF. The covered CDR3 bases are TGCAGTGCTCCACTGCCCGGGACAGGGGAAACCGGGGAG.

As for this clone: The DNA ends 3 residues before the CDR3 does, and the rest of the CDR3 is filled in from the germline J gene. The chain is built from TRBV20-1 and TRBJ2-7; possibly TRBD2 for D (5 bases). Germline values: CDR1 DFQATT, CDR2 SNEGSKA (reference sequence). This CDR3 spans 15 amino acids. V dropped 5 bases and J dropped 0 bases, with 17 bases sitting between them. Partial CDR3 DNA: TGCAGTGCTTGGGCGAGGGCTCAAGGCTCCTACGAG. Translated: CSAWARAQGSYE. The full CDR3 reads CSAWARAQGSYEQYF.

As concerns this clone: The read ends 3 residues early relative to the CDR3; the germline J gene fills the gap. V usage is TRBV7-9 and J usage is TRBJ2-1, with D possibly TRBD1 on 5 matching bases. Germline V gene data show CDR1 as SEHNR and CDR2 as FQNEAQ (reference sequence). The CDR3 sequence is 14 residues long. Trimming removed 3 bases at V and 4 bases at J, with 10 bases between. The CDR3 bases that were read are TGTGCCAGCAGCTTCACACAGGAATACAATGAG. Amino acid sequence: CASSFTQEYNE. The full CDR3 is CASSFTQEYNEQFF.

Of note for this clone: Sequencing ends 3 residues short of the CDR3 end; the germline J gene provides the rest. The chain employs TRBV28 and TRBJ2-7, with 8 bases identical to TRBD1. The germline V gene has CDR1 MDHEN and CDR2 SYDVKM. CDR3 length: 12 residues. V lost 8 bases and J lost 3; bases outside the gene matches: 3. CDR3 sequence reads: CASADRGYEQYF. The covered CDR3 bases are TGTGCCAGCGCAGACAGGGGCTACGAG.

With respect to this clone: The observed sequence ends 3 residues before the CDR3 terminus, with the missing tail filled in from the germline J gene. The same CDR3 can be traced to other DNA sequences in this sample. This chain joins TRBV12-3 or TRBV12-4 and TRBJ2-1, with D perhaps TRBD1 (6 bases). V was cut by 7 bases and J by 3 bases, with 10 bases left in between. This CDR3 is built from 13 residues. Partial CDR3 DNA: TGTGCCAGCACCCGGGACAACTACAATGAG. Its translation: CASTRDNYNE. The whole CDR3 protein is CASTRDNYNEQFF.

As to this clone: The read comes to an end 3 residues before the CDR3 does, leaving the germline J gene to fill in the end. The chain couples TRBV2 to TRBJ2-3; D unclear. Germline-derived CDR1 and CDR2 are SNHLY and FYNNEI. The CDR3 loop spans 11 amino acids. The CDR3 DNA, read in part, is TGTGCCAGCAGGATACAGAAGACG. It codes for CASRIQKT. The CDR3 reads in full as CASRIQKTQYF.

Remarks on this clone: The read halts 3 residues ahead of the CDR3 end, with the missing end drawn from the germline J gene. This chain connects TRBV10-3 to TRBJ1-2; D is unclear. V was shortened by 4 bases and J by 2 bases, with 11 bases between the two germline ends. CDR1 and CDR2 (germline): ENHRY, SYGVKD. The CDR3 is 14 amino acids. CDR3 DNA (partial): TGTGCCATCAGTGTGGCCAACCCCAACTATGGC. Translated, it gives CAISVANPNYG. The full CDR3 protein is CAISVANPNYGYTF.

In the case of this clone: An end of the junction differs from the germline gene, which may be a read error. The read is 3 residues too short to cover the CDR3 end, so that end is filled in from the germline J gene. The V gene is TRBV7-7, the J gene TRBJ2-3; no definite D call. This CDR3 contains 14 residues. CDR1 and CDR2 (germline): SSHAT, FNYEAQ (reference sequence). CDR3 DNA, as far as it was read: TGTGCTAGCAGCTTGACAACACTGACAGATACG. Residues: CASSLTTLTDT. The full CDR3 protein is CASSLTTLTDTQYF. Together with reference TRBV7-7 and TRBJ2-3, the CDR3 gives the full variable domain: GAGVSQSPRYKVTKRGQDVTLRCDPISSHATLYWYQQALGQGPEFLTYFNYEAQPDKSGLPSDRFSAERPEGSISTLTIQRTEQRDSAMYRCASSLTTLTDTQYFGPGTRLTVL.

Partial CDR3 DNA: TGCAGCGTTGACGACACTGGAGGC. It translates to CSVDDTGG. The complete CDR3 reads CSVDDTGGYTF. The gene calls are TRBV29-1 and TRBJ1-2; D is unresolved. The CDR3 end is not reached by the read, which stops 3 residues before it; the germline J gene fills it in. The germline gives CDR1 SQVTM, CDR2 ANQGSEA. The CDR3 consists of 11 residues. The complete variable domain, with remaining parts taken from reference TRBV29-1 and TRBJ1-2, reads SAVISQKPSRDICQRGTSLTIQCQVDSQVTMMFWYRQQPGQSLTLIATANQGSEATYESGFVIDKFPISRPNLTFSTLTVSNMSPEDSSIYLCSVDDTGGYTFGSGTRLTVV.

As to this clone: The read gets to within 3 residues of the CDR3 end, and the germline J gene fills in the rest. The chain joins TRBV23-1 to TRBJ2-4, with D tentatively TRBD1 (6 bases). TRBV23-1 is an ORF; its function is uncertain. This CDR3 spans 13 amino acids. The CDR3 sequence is CASKTPRGTGQYF. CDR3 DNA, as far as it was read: TGCGCCAGCAAAACCCCCAGGGGCACTGGT.

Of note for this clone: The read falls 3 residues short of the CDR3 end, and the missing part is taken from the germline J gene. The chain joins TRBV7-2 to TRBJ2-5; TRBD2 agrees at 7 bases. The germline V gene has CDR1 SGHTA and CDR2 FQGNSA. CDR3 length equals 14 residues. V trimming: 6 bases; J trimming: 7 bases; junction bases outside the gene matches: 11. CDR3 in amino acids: CASRVGGSSGTQYF. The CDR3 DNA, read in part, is TGTGCCAGCAGAGTGGGGGGGTCCAGCGGGACC.

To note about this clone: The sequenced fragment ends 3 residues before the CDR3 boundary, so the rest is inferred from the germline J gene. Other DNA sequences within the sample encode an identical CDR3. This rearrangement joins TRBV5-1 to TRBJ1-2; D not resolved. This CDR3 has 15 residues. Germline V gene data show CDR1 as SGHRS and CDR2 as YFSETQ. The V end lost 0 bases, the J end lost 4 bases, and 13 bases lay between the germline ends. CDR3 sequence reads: CASSLAVGTTYGYTF. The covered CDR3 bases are TGCGCCAGCAGCTTGGCCGTCGGCACTACCTATGGC.

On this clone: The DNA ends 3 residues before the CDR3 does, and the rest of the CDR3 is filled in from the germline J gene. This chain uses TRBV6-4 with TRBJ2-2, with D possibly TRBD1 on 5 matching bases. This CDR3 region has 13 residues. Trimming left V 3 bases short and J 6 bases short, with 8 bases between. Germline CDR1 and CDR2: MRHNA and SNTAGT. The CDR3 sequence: CASSDQGAGELFF. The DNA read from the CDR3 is TGTGCCAGCAGTGATCAGGGCGCCGGGGAG.

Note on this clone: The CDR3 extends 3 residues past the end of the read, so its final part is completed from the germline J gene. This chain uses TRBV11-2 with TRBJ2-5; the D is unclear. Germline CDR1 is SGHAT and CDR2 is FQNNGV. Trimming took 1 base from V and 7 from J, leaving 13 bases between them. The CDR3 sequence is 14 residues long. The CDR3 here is CASSLGQVRRTQYF. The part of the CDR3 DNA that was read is TGTGCCAGCAGCTTAGGACAAGTAAGAAGGACC.

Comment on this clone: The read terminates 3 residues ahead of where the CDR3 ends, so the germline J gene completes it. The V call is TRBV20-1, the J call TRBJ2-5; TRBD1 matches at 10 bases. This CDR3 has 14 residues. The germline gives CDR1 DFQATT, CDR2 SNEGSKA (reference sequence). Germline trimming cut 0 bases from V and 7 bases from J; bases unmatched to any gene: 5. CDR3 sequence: CSARDRGQGRTQYF. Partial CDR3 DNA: TGCAGTGCTAGAGATCGGGGACAGGGGAGGACC.

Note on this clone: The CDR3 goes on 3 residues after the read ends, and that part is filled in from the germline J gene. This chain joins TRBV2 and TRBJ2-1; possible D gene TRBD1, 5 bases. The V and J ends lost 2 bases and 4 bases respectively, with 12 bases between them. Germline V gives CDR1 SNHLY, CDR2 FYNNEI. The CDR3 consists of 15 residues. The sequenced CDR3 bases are TGTGCCAGCAGTGAAACCCAGGGTAGATACAATGAG. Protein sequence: CASSETQGRYNE. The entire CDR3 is CASSETQGRYNEQFF.

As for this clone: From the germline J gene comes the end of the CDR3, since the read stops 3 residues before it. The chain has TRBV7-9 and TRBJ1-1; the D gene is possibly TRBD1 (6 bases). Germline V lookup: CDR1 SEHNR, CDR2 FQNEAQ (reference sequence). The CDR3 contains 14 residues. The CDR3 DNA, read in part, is TGTGCCAGCAGCTTAGATGGGGGCCAAGAGACA. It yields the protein CASSLDGGQET. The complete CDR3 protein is CASSLDGGQETAFF.

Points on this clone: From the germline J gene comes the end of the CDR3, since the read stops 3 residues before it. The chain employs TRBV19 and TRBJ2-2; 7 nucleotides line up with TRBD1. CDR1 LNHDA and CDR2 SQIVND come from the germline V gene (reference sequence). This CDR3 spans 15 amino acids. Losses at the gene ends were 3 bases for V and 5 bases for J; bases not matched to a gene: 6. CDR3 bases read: TGTGCCAGTAGTATGTCAGGGGGTAGGACCGGGGAG. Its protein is CASSMSGGRTGE. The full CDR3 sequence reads CASSMSGGRTGELFF. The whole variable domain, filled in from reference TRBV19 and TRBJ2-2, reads DGGITQSPKYLFRKEGQNVTLSCEQNLNHDAMYWYRQDPGQGLRLIYYSQIVNDFQKGDIAEGYSVSREKKESFPLTVTSAQKNPTAFYLCASSMSGGRTGELFFGEGSRLTVL.

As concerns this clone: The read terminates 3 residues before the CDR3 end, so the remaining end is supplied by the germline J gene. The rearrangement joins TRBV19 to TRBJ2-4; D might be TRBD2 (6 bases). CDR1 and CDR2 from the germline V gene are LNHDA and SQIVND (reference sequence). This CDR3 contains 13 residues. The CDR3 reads CASSARGNYGQYF. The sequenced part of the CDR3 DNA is TGTGCCAGTAGTGCCCGGGGGAACTATGGT.

The sequenced part of the CDR3 DNA is TGCGCCAGCAGCATTAGCGGCAGCTCCTACAATGAG. It specifies CASSISGSSYNE. The complete CDR3 sequence is CASSISGSSYNEQFF. This chain joins TRBV5-1 and TRBJ2-1, with D tentatively TRBD2 (6 bases). The read gets to within 3 residues of the CDR3 end, and the germline J gene fills in the rest. Germline V gene sequence: CDR1 SGHRS, CDR2 YFSETQ. CDR3 length equals 15 residues. The ends were cut back, 4 bases at V and 0 bases at J, with 11 bases in the middle.

The CDR3 loop is CASSLELYGYTF. The sequenced CDR3 bases are TGTGCCAGCAGCTTGGAGCTCTATGGC. This chain joins TRBV5-5 and TRBJ1-2; D uncertain. With the read ending 3 residues before the CDR3 end, the germline J gene is used to fill in that end. This CDR3 comprises 12 residues. Germline lookup yields CDR1 SGHKS and CDR2 YYEKEE (reference sequence). V was shortened by 0 bases and J by 4 bases, with 4 bases between the two germline ends. The full variable domain, its missing parts supplied by reference TRBV5-5 and TRBJ1-2, is DAGVTQSPTHLIKTRGQQVTLRCSPISGHKSVSWYQQVLGQGPQFIFQYYEKEERGRGNFPDRFSARQFPNYSSELNVNALLLGDSALYLCASSLELYGYTFGSGTRLTVV.

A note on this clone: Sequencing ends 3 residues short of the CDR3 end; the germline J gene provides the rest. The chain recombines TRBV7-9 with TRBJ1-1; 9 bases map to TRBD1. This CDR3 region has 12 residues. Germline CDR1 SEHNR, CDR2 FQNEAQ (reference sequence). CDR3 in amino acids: CASSLWDRVAFF. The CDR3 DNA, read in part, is TGTGCCAGCAGCTTATGGGACAGGGTA. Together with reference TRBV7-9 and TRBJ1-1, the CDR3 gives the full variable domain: DTGVSQNPRHKITKRGQNVTFRCDPISEHNRLYWYRQTLGQGPEFLTYFQNEAQLEKSRLLSDRFSAERPKGSFSTLEIQRTEQGDSAMYLCASSLWDRVAFFGQGTRLTVV.

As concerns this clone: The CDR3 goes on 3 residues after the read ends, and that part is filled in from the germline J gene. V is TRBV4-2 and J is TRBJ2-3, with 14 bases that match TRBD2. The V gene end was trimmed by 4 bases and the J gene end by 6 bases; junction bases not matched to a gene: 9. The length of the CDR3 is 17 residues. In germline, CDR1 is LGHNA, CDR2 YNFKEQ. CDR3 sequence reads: CASSRRGLAGVADTQYF. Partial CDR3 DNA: TGTGCCAGCAGCCGGAGGGGACTAGCGGGAGTTGCCGATACG.

This chain's CDR3 is CASSAKTGSGEKLFF. The covered CDR3 bases are TGTGCCAGCAGCGCAAAGACAGGGTCCGGTGAAAAG. V usage is TRBV7-3 and J usage is TRBJ2-2; 7 bases map to TRBD1. The read finishes 3 residues shy of the CDR3 end, and the germline J gene is used to complete it. This CDR3 has 15 amino acids. The germline V gene has CDR1 SGHTA and CDR2 FQGTGA.

The CDR3 sequence: CASTKTSGSINDYTF. CDR3 DNA, as far as it was read: TGTGCCAGTACTAAGACTAGCGGGAGCATCAACGAC. The rearrangement joins TRBV19 to TRBJ1-2; D unresolved. The sequence runs out 3 residues before the end of the CDR3; the remainder is reconstructed from the germline J gene. This CDR3 comprises 15 residues. Germline CDR1 reads LNHDA; CDR2 reads SQIVND (reference sequence).